Each of the 6 T cell receptor beta chains below was sequenced from the same sample in a study of B cell selection in AIRE deficiency. Conventional CD4 T cells were sorted as CD4+CD127+ cells. The repertoire was sequenced with immunoSEQ multiplex PCR; TCRdb's copy has only in-frame clones and lacks some. The sample includes some 23,000 clones, roughly 97% of them seen just once. The sample consisted of conventional CD4+ T cells sorted from PBMCs. Receptors originate from a human donor with AIRE deficiency.

This sequence joins TRBV6-5 and TRBJ1-2; perhaps TRBD1 as D (5 bases). CDR3 length: 16 amino acids. CDR1 and CDR2 (germline): MNHEY, SVGAGI. The V end was cut by 2 bases, the J end by 4 bases, with 17 bases between. CDR3 nucleotide sequence: TGTGCCAGCAGTTACCGCTCAGGGCAAGGCGGCTATGGCTACACCTTC. This encodes CASSYRSGQGGYGYTF.

This chain joins TRBV7-9 and TRBJ1-5; D is uncertain. CDR1 is SEHNR and CDR2 is FQNEAQ in the germline V gene (reference sequence). CDR3 length equals 17 residues. The V end was cut by 8 bases, the J end by 1 base, with 21 bases between. CDR3 coding DNA: TGTGCCAGCCGCACTCCGGGGTGGTGGGCCAGCAATCAGCCCCAGCATTTT. Its translation is CASRTPGWWASNQPQHF.

The rearrangement joins TRBV5-5 to TRBJ1-4, with 7 bases fitting TRBD1. The CDR3 runs 16 residues. The J segment lost 10 bases and the V segment lost 5 bases, leaving 17 bases of the junction unmatched. Germline CDR1 and CDR2: SGHKS and YYEKEE (reference sequence). The CDR3 sequence is CASRPTGTVIVGKLFF. Written as DNA, the CDR3 is TGTGCCAGCAGACCAACCGGGACAGTTATAGTCGGAAAACTGTTTTTT.

This chain connects TRBV9 to TRBJ2-2; maybe TRBD1 (6 bases). Per the germline V gene, CDR1 is SGDLS and CDR2 is YYNGEE. This CDR3 is built from 15 residues. The germline V and J ends were trimmed by 2 bases and 4 bases, with 12 bases remaining between them. The CDR3 loop reads CASSVPGTTTGELFF. CDR3 nucleotides: TGTGCCAGCAGCGTCCCCGGGACAACCACCGGGGAGCTGTTTTTT.

The chain recombines TRBV7-2 with TRBJ2-1; 11 bases are a match to TRBD2. After removal of 5 bases from V and 7 bases from J, the junction contained 16 bases not matched to a gene. The CDR3 loop spans 18 amino acids. CDR1 is SGHTA and CDR2 is FQGNSA in the germline V gene. CDR3 nucleotide sequence: TGTGCCAGCAGCCTAAGACACTTAGCGGGAGGGCCAGGGAATGAGCAGTTCTTC. Protein sequence: CASSLRHLAGGPGNEQFF.

The V call is TRBV30, the J call TRBJ2-7, with a possible D match to TRBD1 (5 bases). Germline assignment: CDR1 GTSNPN and CDR2 SVGIG (reference sequence). This CDR3 is 13 amino acids long. V lost 0 bases, J lost 7 bases, and 13 bases lay in between. The DNA of the CDR3 is TGTGCCTGGAGTGTAGGGGATCTAAGGGAGCAGTACTTC. Amino acid sequence: CAWSVGDLREQYF.